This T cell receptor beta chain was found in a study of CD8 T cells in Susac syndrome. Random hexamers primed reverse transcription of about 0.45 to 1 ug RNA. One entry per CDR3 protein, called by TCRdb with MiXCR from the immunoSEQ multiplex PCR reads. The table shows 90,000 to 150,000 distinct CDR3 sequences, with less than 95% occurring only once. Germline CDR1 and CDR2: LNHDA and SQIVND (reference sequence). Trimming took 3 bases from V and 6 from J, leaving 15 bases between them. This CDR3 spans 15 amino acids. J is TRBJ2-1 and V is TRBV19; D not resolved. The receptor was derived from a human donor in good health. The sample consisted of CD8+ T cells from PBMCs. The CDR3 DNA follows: TGTGCCAGTAGTATCGCGCAGGCTCCATTCAATGAGCAGTTCTTC. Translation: CASSIAQAPFNEQFF.